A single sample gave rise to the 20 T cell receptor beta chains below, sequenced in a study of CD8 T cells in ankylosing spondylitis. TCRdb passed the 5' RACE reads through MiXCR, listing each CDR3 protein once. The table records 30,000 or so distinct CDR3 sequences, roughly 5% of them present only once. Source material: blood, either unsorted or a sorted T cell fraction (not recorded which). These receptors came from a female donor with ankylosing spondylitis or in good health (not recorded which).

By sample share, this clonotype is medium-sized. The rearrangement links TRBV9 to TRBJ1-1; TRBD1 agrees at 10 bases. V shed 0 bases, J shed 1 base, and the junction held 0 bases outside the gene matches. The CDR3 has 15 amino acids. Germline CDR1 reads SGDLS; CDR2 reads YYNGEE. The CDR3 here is CASSVGQGANTEAFF. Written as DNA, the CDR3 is TGTGCCAGCAGCGTAGGACAGGGGGCGAACACTGAAGCTTTCTTT.

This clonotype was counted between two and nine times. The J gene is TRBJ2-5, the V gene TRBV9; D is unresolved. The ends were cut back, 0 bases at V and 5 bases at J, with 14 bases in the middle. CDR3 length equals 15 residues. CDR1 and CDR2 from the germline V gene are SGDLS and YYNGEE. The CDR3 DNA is TGTGCCAGCAGCGTAGCGGGCGGTGCCCGGGAGACCCAGTACTTC. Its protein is CASSVAGGARETQYF. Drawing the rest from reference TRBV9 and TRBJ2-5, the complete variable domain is DSGVTQTPKHLITATGQRVTLRCSPRSGDLSVYWYQQSLDQGLQFLIQYYNGEERAKGNILERFSAQQFPDLHSELNLSSLELGDSALYFCASSVAGGARETQYFGPGTRLLVL.

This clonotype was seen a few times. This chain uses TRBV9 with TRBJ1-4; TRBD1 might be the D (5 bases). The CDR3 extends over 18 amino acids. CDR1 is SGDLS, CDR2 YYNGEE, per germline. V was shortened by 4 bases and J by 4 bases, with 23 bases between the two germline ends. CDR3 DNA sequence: TGTGCCAGCAGCTCACAGCTGGCGGGGCGAACCAGTAATGAAAAACTGTTTTTT. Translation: CASSSQLAGRTSNEKLFF.

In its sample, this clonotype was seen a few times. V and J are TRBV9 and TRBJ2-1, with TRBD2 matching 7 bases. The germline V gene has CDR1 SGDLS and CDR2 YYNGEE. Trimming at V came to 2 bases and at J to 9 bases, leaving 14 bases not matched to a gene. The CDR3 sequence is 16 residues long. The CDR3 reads CASSVDVGGGYGEQFF. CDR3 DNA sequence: TGTGCCAGCAGCGTGGATGTGGGGGGGGGATACGGTGAGCAGTTCTTC.

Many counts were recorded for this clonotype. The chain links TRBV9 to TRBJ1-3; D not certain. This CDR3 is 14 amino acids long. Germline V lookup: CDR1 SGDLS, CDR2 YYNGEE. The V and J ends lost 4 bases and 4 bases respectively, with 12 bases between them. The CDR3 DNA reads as TGTGCCAGCAGCCGGTCAGGAGCGGGAAACACCATATATTTT. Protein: CASSRSGAGNTIYF.

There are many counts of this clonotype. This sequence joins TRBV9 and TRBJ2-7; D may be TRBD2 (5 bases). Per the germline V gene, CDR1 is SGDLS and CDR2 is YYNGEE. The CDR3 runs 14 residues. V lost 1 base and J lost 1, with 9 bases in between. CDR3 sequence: CASSVSPGSYEQYF. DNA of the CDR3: TGTGCCAGCAGCGTATCCCCGGGGTCCTACGAGCAGTACTTC.

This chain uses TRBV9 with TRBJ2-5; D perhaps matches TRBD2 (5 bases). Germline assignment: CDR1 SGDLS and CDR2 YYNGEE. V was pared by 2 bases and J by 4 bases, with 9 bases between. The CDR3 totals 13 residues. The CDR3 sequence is CASSVRARETQYF. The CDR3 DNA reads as TGTGCCAGCAGCGTGAGGGCGAGAGAGACCCAGTACTTC. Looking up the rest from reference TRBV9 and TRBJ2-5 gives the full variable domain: DSGVTQTPKHLITATGQRVTLRCSPRSGDLSVYWYQQSLDQGLQFLIQYYNGEERAKGNILERFSAQQFPDLHSELNLSSLELGDSALYFCASSVRARETQYFGPGTRLLVL.

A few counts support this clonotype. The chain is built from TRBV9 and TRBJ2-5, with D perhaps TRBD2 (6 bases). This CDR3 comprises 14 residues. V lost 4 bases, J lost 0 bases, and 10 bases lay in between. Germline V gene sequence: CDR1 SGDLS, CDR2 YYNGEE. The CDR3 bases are TGTGCCAGCAGCCCGCGGGGAAACCAAGAGACCCAGTACTTC. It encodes CASSPRGNQETQYF.

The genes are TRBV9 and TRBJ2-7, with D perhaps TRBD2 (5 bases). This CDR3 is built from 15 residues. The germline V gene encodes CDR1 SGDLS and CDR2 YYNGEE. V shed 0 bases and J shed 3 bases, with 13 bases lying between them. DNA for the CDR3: TGTGCCAGCAGCGTAGGAGGAGTGAGGGTCTACGAGCAGTACTTC. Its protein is CASSVGGVRVYEQYF.

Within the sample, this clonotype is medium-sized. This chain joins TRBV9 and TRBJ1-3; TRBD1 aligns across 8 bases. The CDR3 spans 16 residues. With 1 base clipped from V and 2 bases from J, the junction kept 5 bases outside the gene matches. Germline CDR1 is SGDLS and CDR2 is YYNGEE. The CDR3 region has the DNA TGTGCCAGCAGCGTATCCCAGGGGGCGGCTGGAAACACCATATATTTT. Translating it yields CASSVSQGAAGNTIYF.

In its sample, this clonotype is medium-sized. The DNA of the CDR3 is TGTGCCAGCAGCGTAGGATTGGGGGCCAGTAGCTCTGGAAACACCATATATTTT. Its protein is CASSVGLGASSSGNTIYF. This chain joins TRBV9 and TRBJ1-3, with D perhaps TRBD1 (6 bases). The CDR3 totals 18 residues. Germline-derived CDR1 and CDR2 are SGDLS and YYNGEE. V was trimmed by 0 bases and J by 0 bases, leaving 16 bases between them.

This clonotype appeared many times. The CDR3 sequence is CASSARLAGYNLQETQYF. Written as DNA, the CDR3 is TGTGCCAGCAGCGCAAGACTAGCGGGCTACAACTTACAAGAGACCCAGTACTTC. The chain recombines TRBV9 with TRBJ2-5; 10 bases map to TRBD2. V gave up 3 bases and J gave up 2 bases; unmatched junction bases: 13. CDR1 and CDR2 (germline): SGDLS, YYNGEE. CDR3 length equals 18 residues.

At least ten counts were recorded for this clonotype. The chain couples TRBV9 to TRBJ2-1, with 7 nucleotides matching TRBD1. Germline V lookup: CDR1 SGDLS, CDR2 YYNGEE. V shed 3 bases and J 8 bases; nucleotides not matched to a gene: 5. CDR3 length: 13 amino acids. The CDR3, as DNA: TGTGCCAGCAGCGGAGACAGGGATGATGAGCAGTTCTTC. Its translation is CASSGDRDDEQFF.

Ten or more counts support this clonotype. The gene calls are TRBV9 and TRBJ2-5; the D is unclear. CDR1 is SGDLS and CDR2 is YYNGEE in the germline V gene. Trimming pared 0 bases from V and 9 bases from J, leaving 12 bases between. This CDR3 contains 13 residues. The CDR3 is CASSVEANFAQYF. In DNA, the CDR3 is TGTGCCAGCAGCGTAGAAGCCAACTTCGCCCAGTACTTC.

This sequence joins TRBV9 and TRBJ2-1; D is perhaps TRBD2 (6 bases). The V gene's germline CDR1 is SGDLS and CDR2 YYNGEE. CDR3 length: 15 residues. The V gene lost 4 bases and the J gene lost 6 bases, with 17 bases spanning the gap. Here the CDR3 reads CASSPRLDPLNEQFF. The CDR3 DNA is TGTGCCAGCAGCCCACGACTAGATCCTCTCAATGAGCAGTTCTTC.

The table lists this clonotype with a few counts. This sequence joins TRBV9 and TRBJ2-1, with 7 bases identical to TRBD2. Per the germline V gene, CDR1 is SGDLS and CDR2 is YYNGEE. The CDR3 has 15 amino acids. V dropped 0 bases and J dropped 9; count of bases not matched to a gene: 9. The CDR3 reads CASSVGGGGKREQFF. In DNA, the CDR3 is TGTGCCAGCAGCGTAGGTGGGGGGGGGAAACGTGAGCAGTTCTTC.

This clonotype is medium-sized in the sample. The CDR3 nucleotides are TGTGCCAGCAGAAGGGGTTTAGCTAACTATGGCTACACCTTC. Its protein is CASRRGLANYGYTF. This chain uses TRBV9 with TRBJ1-2, with D perhaps matching TRBD1 (5 bases). CDR1 and CDR2 (germline): SGDLS, YYNGEE. The length of the CDR3 is 14 residues. V gave up 5 bases and J gave up 0 bases, with 11 bases separating them. Full variable domain (missing parts from reference TRBV9 and TRBJ1-2): DSGVTQTPKHLITATGQRVTLRCSPRSGDLSVYWYQQSLDQGLQFLIQYYNGEERAKGNILERFSAQQFPDLHSELNLSSLELGDSALYFCASRRGLANYGYTFGSGTRLTVV.

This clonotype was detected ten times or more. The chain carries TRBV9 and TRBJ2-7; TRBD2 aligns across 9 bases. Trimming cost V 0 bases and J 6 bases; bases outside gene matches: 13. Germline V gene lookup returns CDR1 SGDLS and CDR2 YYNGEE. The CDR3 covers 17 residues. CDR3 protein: CASSVGVVGTSLSEQYF. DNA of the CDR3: TGTGCCAGCAGCGTAGGGGTGGTAGGGACTAGCCTGTCCGAGCAGTACTTC.

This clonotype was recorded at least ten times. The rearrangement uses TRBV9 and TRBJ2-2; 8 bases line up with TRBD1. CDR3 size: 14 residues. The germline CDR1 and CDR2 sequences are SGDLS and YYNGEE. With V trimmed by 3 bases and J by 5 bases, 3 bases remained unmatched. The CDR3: CASSDQGATGELFF. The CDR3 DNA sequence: TGTGCCAGCAGCGACCAGGGGGCAACCGGGGAGCTGTTTTTT.

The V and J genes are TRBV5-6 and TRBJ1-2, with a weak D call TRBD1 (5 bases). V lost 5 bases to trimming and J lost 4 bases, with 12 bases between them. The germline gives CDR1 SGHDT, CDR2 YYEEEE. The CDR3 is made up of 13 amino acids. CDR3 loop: CASRLQVPYGYTF. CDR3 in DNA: TGTGCCAGCAGGTTACAGGTACCCTATGGCTACACCTTC.